These 27 T cell receptor beta chains were sequenced from one sample in a study of blood T cell repertoires in COVID-19. The data were produced by immunoSEQ multiplex PCR, yet TCRdb's version contains in-frame clones alone and is incomplete. The repertoire includes some 200,000 clones, around 86% of them detected once, and around 3.5% sits in the top ten. Source material: PBMCs or T cells enriched from blood (not recorded which). These receptors all stem from a woman aged 35 to 49 with acute COVID-19.

The chain carries TRBV4-1 and TRBJ2-2; the match to TRBD2 covers 8 bases. J gave up 8 bases and V 4 bases, and 6 bases lay outside the gene matches. The CDR3 contains 14 residues. Germline lookup yields CDR1 MGHRA and CDR2 YSYEKL. CDR3 amino acids: CASSPASGLGELFF. Written as DNA, the CDR3 is TGCGCCAGCAGCCCCGCTAGCGGGTTAGGGGAGCTGTTTTTT.

This chain links TRBV7-2 with TRBJ2-7; 10 bases fit TRBD1. The CDR3 contains 16 residues. Germline trimming cut 5 bases from V and 7 bases from J; bases unmatched to any gene: 14. CDR1 and CDR2 (germline): SGHTA, FQGNSA. CDR3 nucleotides: TGTGCCAGCAGCCCCCCGACAGGGGGCTCGGGGGGTGAGCAGTACTTC. Amino acid sequence: CASSPPTGGSGGEQYF.

This chain uses TRBV12-3 or TRBV12-4 with TRBJ2-3, with 7 nucleotides matching TRBD2. The CDR3 loop spans 12 amino acids. V lost 7 bases and J lost 4; bases outside the gene matches: 2. CDR3 bases: TGTGCCAGCACCGGGGGGTCAGATACGCAGTATTTT. Translating gives CASTGGSDTQYF.

The chain has TRBV5-1 and TRBJ1-1; the D is unclear. The V gene's germline CDR1 is SGHRS and CDR2 YFSETQ. Trimming stripped 1 base from V and 7 bases from J, with 5 bases between. The CDR3 covers 11 residues. CDR3 bases: TGCGCCAGCAGCTTGACAAATGAAGCTTTCTTT. It specifies CASSLTNEAFF.

V is TRBV2 and J is TRBJ1-6; D not certain. This CDR3 spans 13 amino acids. The V end lost 6 bases, the J end lost 10 bases, and 13 bases lay between the germline ends. Germline-derived CDR1 and CDR2 are SNHLY and FYNNEI. CDR3: CASRSVGVSPLHF. CDR3 nucleotide sequence: TGTGCCAGCAGATCCGTCGGGGTGTCACCCCTCCACTTT.

This chain joins TRBV19 and TRBJ1-5, with 8 bases that match TRBD1. The V segment lost 0 bases and the J segment 11 bases; nucleotides outside the gene matches: 6. The CDR3 contains 14 residues. Germline V lookup: CDR1 LNHDA, CDR2 SQIVND (reference sequence). This chain's CDR3 is CASSIEPGGTSQHF. DNA for the CDR3: TGTGCCAGTAGTATAGAGCCAGGGGGCACGTCCCAGCATTTT.

The chain couples TRBV7-2 to TRBJ2-1; D may be TRBD1 (6 bases). The CDR3 runs to 16 residues. The V and J ends lost 3 bases and 7 bases respectively, with 19 bases between them. In germline, CDR1 is SGHTA, CDR2 FQGNSA. As DNA, the CDR3 is TGTGCCAGCAGCTTGCCTCAGATTACAGGGTTTAATGAGCAGTTCTTC. Residues: CASSLPQITGFNEQFF.

The chain combines TRBV4-1 with TRBJ2-1, with 14 bases lining up with TRBD2. CDR1 and CDR2 from the germline V gene are MGHRA and YSYEKL. Trimming at V came to 4 bases and at J to 1 base, leaving 9 bases not matched to a gene. There are 19 residues in the CDR3. The CDR3 region is CASSLGGLAGGRSYNEQFF. The DNA for the CDR3 is TGCGCCAGCAGCCTAGGAGGACTAGCGGGGGGCAGGTCCTACAATGAGCAGTTCTTC.

V gene TRBV5-1 combines with J gene TRBJ1-1, with D unresolved. The CDR3 sequence is 14 residues long. CDR1 SGHRS and CDR2 YFSETQ come from the germline V gene. V was shortened by 2 bases and J by 1 base, with 9 bases between the two germline ends. For the CDR3, the DNA is TGCGCCAGCAGCTTAGCGGTTACGAACACTGAAGCTTTCTTT. Its translation is CASSLAVTNTEAFF.

The chain employs TRBV7-8 and TRBJ2-7; weak D call: TRBD1 (5 bases). The V gene's germline CDR1 is SGHVS and CDR2 FQNEAQ. V lost 5 bases to trimming and J lost 2 bases, with 19 bases between them. This CDR3 is built from 16 residues. The CDR3 DNA follows: TGTGCCAGCAGCCCCGGGCCAGGGATGTTCACCTACGAGCAGTACGTC. Protein: CASSPGPGMFTYEQYV.

This rearrangement joins TRBV2 to TRBJ1-2; no clear D. Germline CDR1 SNHLY, CDR2 FYNNEI. The CDR3 totals 13 residues. V was clipped by 5 bases and J by 0 bases, with 7 bases between them. The CDR3 sequence: CASSLTANYGYTF. DNA of the CDR3: TGTGCCAGCAGTCTCACGGCTAACTATGGCTACACCTTC.

This chain uses TRBV4-1 with TRBJ1-3, with D maybe TRBD1 (5 bases). The germline CDR1 and CDR2 sequences are MGHRA and YSYEKL. V lost 1 base and J lost 0, with 10 bases in between. CDR3 size: 16 residues. Written as DNA, the CDR3 is TGCGCCAGCAGCCAAGGGCAGGGTCCCTCTGGAAACACCATATATTTT. It yields the protein CASSQGQGPSGNTIYF.

The genes are TRBV10-3 and TRBJ1-1; unclear D gene. The V end was cut by 0 bases, the J end by 2 bases, with 13 bases between. Germline V gene lookup returns CDR1 ENHRY and CDR2 SYGVKD. The CDR3 length is 16 residues. CDR3 bases: TGTGCCATCAGTGAGTCGGGTACAGACATAAACACTGAAGCTTTCTTT. This encodes CAISESGTDINTEAFF.

This clone was seen once. This chain connects TRBV7-3 to TRBJ1-2; 8 positions agree with TRBD1. V was clipped by 6 bases and J by 3 bases; unmatched bases: 3. Per germline, CDR1 SGHTA and CDR2 FQGTGA. The CDR3 contains 13 residues. The CDR3 here is CASRSGGDYGYTF. The CDR3 DNA follows: TGTGCCAGCAGGTCAGGGGGCGACTATGGCTACACCTTC.

The CDR3 loop is CASGRTGGNTEAFF. The DNA of the CDR3 is TGTGCTAGTGGTCGGACAGGAGGGAACACTGAAGCTTTCTTT. The V call is TRBV12-5, the J call TRBJ1-1; 7 nucleotides line up with TRBD1. V lost 5 bases and J lost 1; bases outside the gene matches: 4. Germline assignment: CDR1 LGHNT and CDR2 FRNRAP. This CDR3 has 14 amino acids.

V gene TRBV19 combines with J gene TRBJ1-5; maybe TRBD1 (5 bases). This CDR3 is built from 16 residues. The V and J ends lost 4 bases and 0 bases respectively, with 13 bases between them. Germline V CDR1 and CDR2: LNHDA, SQIVND (reference sequence). The CDR3 loop is CASSTPWGDSNQPQHF. In DNA form, the CDR3 reads TGTGCCAGTAGTACCCCGTGGGGGGATAGCAATCAGCCCCAGCATTTT.

A note on this clone: This same CDR3 is encoded by further DNA sequences in the sample. The V and J genes are TRBV7-9 and TRBJ1-1; no clear D gene. This CDR3 spans 14 amino acids. The germline CDR1 and CDR2 sequences are SEHNR and FQNEAQ (reference sequence). The V gene lost 3 bases and the J gene lost 0 bases, with 8 bases spanning the gap. CDR3 sequence: CASSLGGLNTEAFF. DNA of the CDR3: TGTGCCAGCAGCTTGGGTGGGCTGAACACTGAAGCTTTCTTT.

The V call is TRBV7-3, the J call TRBJ2-7; weak D call: TRBD1 (6 bases). Germline V gene lookup returns CDR1 SGHTA and CDR2 FQGTGA. V lost 2 bases, J lost 5 bases, and 10 bases lay in between. This CDR3 is 13 amino acids long. The CDR3: CASSLDRSHEQYF. The CDR3 DNA follows: TGTGCCAGCAGCTTAGACAGGAGTCACGAGCAGTACTTC.

The rearrangement joins TRBV29-1 to TRBJ2-3; a weak D match, TRBD2 (5 bases). There are 13 residues in the CDR3. In germline, CDR1 is SQVTM, CDR2 ANQGSEA. V lost 6 bases, J lost 3 bases, and 13 bases lay in between. The CDR3 is CSVSEGTTDTQYF. The CDR3 DNA reads TGCAGCGTGTCAGAGGGTACAACAGATACGCAGTATTTT.

The chain is built from TRBV6-2 or TRBV6-3 and TRBJ2-6; D might be TRBD2 (6 bases). V was shortened by 0 bases and J by 2 bases, with 17 bases between the two germline ends. Germline-derived CDR1 and CDR2 are MNHEY and SVGEGT. There are 19 residues in the CDR3. This chain's CDR3 is CASSYSKGGESPGANVLTF. The CDR3 region has the DNA TGTGCCAGCAGTTACTCGAAGGGCGGGGAATCTCCTGGGGCCAACGTCCTGACTTTC.

The chain uses TRBV30 and TRBJ1-6; no definite D call. The CDR3 has 15 amino acids. Germline values: CDR1 GTSNPN, CDR2 SVGIG (reference sequence). Trimming removed 2 bases from V and 8 bases from J, with 16 bases in between. CDR3 sequence: CAWSFAGVSDSPLHF. The DNA of the CDR3 is TGTGCCTGGAGTTTCGCCGGAGTAAGTGATTCACCCCTCCACTTT.

The rearrangement links TRBV27 to TRBJ1-1; TRBD1 agrees at 12 bases. The V gene end was trimmed by 6 bases and the J gene end by 4 bases; junction bases not matched to a gene: 3. This CDR3 is built from 14 residues. From germline, CDR1 is MNHEY and CDR2 SMNVEV (reference sequence). The CDR3 DNA reads TGTGCCAGCAGGGGACAGGGGGCCGTCACTGAAGCTTTCTTT. Amino acids: CASRGQGAVTEAFF.

The gene calls are TRBV25-1 and TRBJ2-1, with 7 positions matching TRBD1. There are 13 residues in the CDR3. Germline V gives CDR1 MGHDK, CDR2 SYGVNS. J was trimmed by 4 bases and V by 6 bases; bases with no gene match: 3. The CDR3 nucleotides are TGTGCCAGCAGGTCGGACAGGTACAATGAGCAGTTCTTC. Amino acid sequence: CASRSDRYNEQFF.

The rearrangement uses TRBV30 and TRBJ1-3; no clear D. The germline V gene encodes CDR1 GTSNPN and CDR2 SVGIG (reference sequence). This CDR3 has 13 residues. The ends were cut back, 2 bases at V and 3 bases at J, with 8 bases in the middle. CDR3 coding DNA: TGTGCCTGGAGTTCCAGGTTTGGAAACACCATATATTTT. It codes for CAWSSRFGNTIYF.

The V call is TRBV24-1, the J call TRBJ1-2; D is undetermined. Germline CDR1 KGHDR, CDR2 SFDVKD. Trimming stripped 3 bases from V and 2 bases from J, with 6 bases between. The CDR3 is 13 residues long. The CDR3 DNA is TGTGCCACCAGTGATCGGTTGAACTATGGCTACACCTTC. Its protein product is CATSDRLNYGYTF.

This chain connects TRBV7-2 to TRBJ1-2, with 7 bases lining up with TRBD1. This CDR3 is built from 16 residues. Germline loops: CDR1 SGHTA, CDR2 FQGNSA. Losses at the gene ends were 0 bases for V and 8 bases for J; bases not matched to a gene: 12. CDR3 residues: CASSLATGALSTGYTF. The CDR3 region has the DNA TGTGCCAGCAGCTTAGCAACAGGGGCATTATCTACGGGCTACACCTTC.

The CDR3 sequence: CASSLAANTEAFF. CDR3 DNA: TGTGCCAGCAGCTTGGCGGCGAACACTGAAGCTTTCTTT. V is TRBV27 and J is TRBJ1-1; D ambiguous. CDR1 is MNHEY, CDR2 SMNVEV, per germline (reference sequence). CDR3 length: 13 residues. Trimming removed 6 bases at V and 1 base at J, with 9 bases between.